This note documents a single T cell receptor beta chain sequence. Antigen specificity is unknown. This entry comes from a study of OX40 agonist ivuxolimab in advanced cancers. Study in general: Patients were infused with ivuxolimab every 2 weeks at 0.01 to 10 mg/kg. Eligibility admitted prior anti-PD-1, anti-PD-L1 or anti-CTLA-4 therapy; roughly 39% had some. Study-level results: There were, on average, more expanded clones in CD8+ T cells than in CD4+.

Germline V CDR1 and CDR2: LNHDA, SQIVND (reference sequence). The CDR3 sequence is 13 residues long. V was cut by 3 bases and J by 9 bases, with 12 bases left in between. Using immunoSEQ multiplex PCR, the repertoire was profiled, and TCRdb retains in-frame clones only, with some absent. The sample contains about 160,000 clones, approximately 94% of which appear only once. The TCR comes from an adult with an advanced solid tumor such as melanoma, head and neck, liver or kidney cancer. Material: CD4+ or CD8+ T cells sorted from blood, obtained in a trial of the OX40 agonist ivuxolimab. The chain employs TRBV19 and TRBJ2-1; D might be TRBD1 or TRBD2, each matching 6 bases. The CDR3 nucleotides read TGTGCCAGTAGTATGTTATCGGGGGCTGAGCAGTTCTTC. This translates into CASSMLSGAEQFF.